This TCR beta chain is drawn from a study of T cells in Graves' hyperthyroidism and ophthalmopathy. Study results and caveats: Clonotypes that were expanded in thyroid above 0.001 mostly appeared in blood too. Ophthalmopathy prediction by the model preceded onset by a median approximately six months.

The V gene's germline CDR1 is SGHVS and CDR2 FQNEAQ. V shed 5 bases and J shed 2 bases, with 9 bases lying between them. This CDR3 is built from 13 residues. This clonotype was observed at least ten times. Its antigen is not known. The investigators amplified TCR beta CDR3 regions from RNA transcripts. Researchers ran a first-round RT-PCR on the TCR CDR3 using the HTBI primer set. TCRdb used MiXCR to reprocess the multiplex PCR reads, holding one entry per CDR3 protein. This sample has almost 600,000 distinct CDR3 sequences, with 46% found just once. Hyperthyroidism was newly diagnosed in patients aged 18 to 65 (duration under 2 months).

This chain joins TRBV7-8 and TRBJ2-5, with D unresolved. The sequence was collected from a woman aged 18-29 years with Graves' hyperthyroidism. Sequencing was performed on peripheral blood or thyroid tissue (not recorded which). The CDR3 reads CASSIDPQETQYF. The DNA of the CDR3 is TGTGCCAGCAGCATCGACCCGCAAGAGACCCAGTACTTC.